Listed here are 10 T cell receptor beta chains from one sample, sequenced in a study of blood T cell repertoires in COVID-19. Data came from immunoSEQ multiplex PCR; TCRdb stores just in-frame clones and leaves some out. This repertoire shows around 300,000 clones, 80% to 90% found once; its top ten account for 2% to 3%. Sequencing input: PBMCs or T cells enriched from blood (not recorded which). All receptors come from a woman between 18 and 30 years old who had recovered from COVID-19.

CDR3 residues: CASSLLQMSYEQYF. DNA of the CDR3: TGTGCCAGCAGTCTCTTACAAATGTCCTACGAGCAGTACTTC. V usage is TRBV28 and J usage is TRBJ2-7, with D hard to call. The V gene lost 5 bases and the J gene lost 1 base, with 12 bases spanning the gap. CDR3 size: 14 residues. CDR1 and CDR2 from the germline V gene are MDHEN and SYDVKM. The full variable domain, completed using reference TRBV28 and TRBJ2-7, is DVKVTQSSRYLVKRTGEKVFLECVQDMDHENMFWYRQDPGLGLRLIYFSYDVKMKEKGDIPEGYSVSREKKERFSLILESASTNQTSMYLCASSLLQMSYEQYFGPGTRLTVT.

This clone has just one count. This rearrangement joins TRBV27 to TRBJ1-1; D is unresolved. V was cut by 0 bases and J by 3 bases, with 8 bases left in between. This CDR3 region has 14 residues. The germline V gene has CDR1 MNHEY and CDR2 SMNVEV (reference sequence). CDR3 DNA: TGTGCCAGCAGTTTATCAGAGGGTTACACTGAAGCTTTCTTT. Amino acid sequence: CASSLSEGYTEAFF.

The rearrangement uses TRBV5-4 and TRBJ2-7, with unresolved D. This CDR3 comprises 14 residues. Between the trimmed V and J ends, which lost 1 base and 4 bases, there was a span of 12 bases. Germline V gene lookup returns CDR1 SGHNT and CDR2 YYREEE (reference sequence). The CDR3 nucleotides read TGTGCCAGCAGCTTGACAGTAACCGGTTACGAGCAGTACTTC. Translation gives CASSLTVTGYEQYF.

The chain combines TRBV7-2 with TRBJ1-5; no firm D call. The CDR3 totals 16 residues. Germline V gene lookup returns CDR1 SGHTA and CDR2 FQGNSA. Trimming shortened V by 1 base and J by 2 bases, and 12 bases separated the two germline ends. This CDR3 reads CASSLGLRRGNQPQHF. The DNA of the CDR3 is TGTGCCAGCAGCTTAGGATTGAGACGGGGCAATCAGCCCCAGCATTTT.

The rearrangement uses TRBV6-5 and TRBJ1-1; D possibly corresponds to TRBD1 (6 bases). The V end lost 0 bases, the J end lost 4 bases, and 12 bases lay between the germline ends. The CDR3 runs 15 residues. The V gene's germline CDR1 is MNHEY and CDR2 SVGAGI. CDR3 in DNA: TGTGCCAGCAGTTACTCAACAGGGACGCGCACTGAAGCTTTCTTT. Translated: CASSYSTGTRTEAFF.

Comments on this clone: This specimen includes other DNA sequences encoding the same CDR3. This rearrangement joins TRBV24-1 to TRBJ2-5; 10 bases are a match to TRBD1. V gave up 3 bases and J gave up 4 bases; unmatched junction bases: 4. Germline CDR1 KGHDR, CDR2 SFDVKD. This CDR3 is built from 15 residues. CDR3 nucleotides: TGTGCCACCAGTGATCCAAGGACAGGGGGAGAGACCCAGTACTTC. Translated: CATSDPRTGGETQYF.

The chain joins TRBV7-8 to TRBJ1-2; TRBD1 aligns across 7 bases. V was clipped by 1 base and J by 4 bases; unmatched bases: 9. The V gene's germline CDR1 is SGHVS and CDR2 FQNEAQ. CDR3 length: 16 amino acids. The CDR3 region is CASSLEGQPTPYGYTF. CDR3 nucleotide sequence: TGTGCCAGCAGCTTAGAGGGACAGCCGACTCCCTATGGCTACACCTTC.

This clone has a handful of counts. V and J are TRBV11-2 and TRBJ2-7; D remains unclear. The CDR3 contains 11 residues. From germline, CDR1 is SGHAT and CDR2 FQNNGV. Trimming shortened V by 4 bases and J by 4 bases, and 5 bases separated the two germline ends. Here the CDR3 DNA reads TGTGCCAGCAGCTCCACTTACGAGCAGTACTTC. Translated: CASSSTYEQYF. The whole variable domain, remainder taken from reference TRBV11-2 and TRBJ2-7, is EAGVAQSPRYKIIEKRQSVAFWCNPISGHATLYWYQQILGQGPKLLIQFQNNGVVDDSQLPKDRFSAERLKGVDSTLKIQPAKLEDSAVYLCASSSTYEQYFGPGTRLTVT.

This sequence joins TRBV5-1 and TRBJ2-5; 7 bases align to TRBD1. Trimming at V came to 1 base and at J to 4 bases, leaving 7 bases not matched to a gene. This CDR3 has 15 amino acids. From germline, CDR1 is SGHRS and CDR2 YFSETQ. The CDR3 reads CASSLSTGDGETQYF. The CDR3 DNA is TGCGCCAGCAGCTTGTCAACAGGGGACGGAGAGACCCAGTACTTC.

The rearrangement uses TRBV7-6 and TRBJ2-3; 8 bases agree with TRBD2. The length of the CDR3 is 15 residues. V shed 2 bases, J shed 5 bases, and the junction held 6 bases outside the gene matches. Germline V gives CDR1 SGHVS, CDR2 FNYEAQ. CDR3 in amino acids: CASSLLAGGGDTQYF. CDR3 in DNA: TGTGCCAGCAGCTTACTAGCGGGCGGGGGAGATACGCAGTATTTT.